In this sample, the clone carrying this TCR beta chain turned up a few times. The germline V gene encodes CDR1 DFQATT and CDR2 SNEGSKA (reference sequence). The CDR3 spans 14 residues. Trimming took 6 bases from V and 2 from J; bases not matched to a gene: 6. This sample was taken from a study of T-cell memory formation after mild COVID-19. TCRdb re-called the 5' RACE reads with MiXCR, one entry per CDR3 protein. The sample lists roughly 130,000 distinct CDR3 sequences, around 6.3% occurring once. This TCR was recovered from an adult woman who had mild COVID-19 (a few samples of this study predate the infection). Cell type and time point are not known. Sequencing was performed on PBMCs or a T cell subset sorted from them (not recorded which). V gene TRBV20-1 combines with J gene TRBJ2-3; 9 nucleotides line up with TRBD1. DNA of the CDR3: TGCAGTGCCTTCGGACAGGGGAACACAGATACGCAGTATTTT. Protein product: CSAFGQGNTDTQYF.